The sequence of this TCR beta chain was determined in a study of shared clonotypes between healthy human individuals (dated by TCRdb to the early 2020s). Some background on the complete study: A couple of women and a few men aged 18 to 49 years were included in the cohort. Leukapheresis yielded between about 0.85 and 10 billion PBMCs per donor. To estimate repertoire size and how much clonotype sharing occurs between individuals, the study deeply sequenced the blood TCR repertoires of several healthy adults. For each donor, CD4 naive and CD4 memory were each given three plates, CD8 naive was given two plates, and CD8 memory was given one plate. Libraries were prepared and TCR repertoires were sequenced by different laboratories using diverse techniques, in order to increase sequencing depth and limit assay-specific biases.

Concerning this clone: Its antigen is not yet known. Qualities for individual bases were not recorded, and no much larger clone is one base off.

Beyond this particular receptor, the publication reports: Rarefaction of sorted-subset datasets indicated incomplete sequencing despite the large sequencing depth. The small number of donors limited the genetic and exposure-history diversity represented. Higher generation probabilities were observed for clonotypes shared by all four sorted-subset donors than for non-shared clonotypes. Sampling was limited to blood, and TCR repertoires in tissue likely differ from TCR repertoires in blood. Roughly 5% of naive CD4, 3% to 4% of naive CD8, around 2.3% of memory CD4, and more than 0.35% of memory CD8 clonotypes were shared across a few donors. Pairwise subsampling led to the expectation that sequencing depth would affect the degree of clonotype sharing among donors. Naive subsets generally had larger estimated clonotype richness than memory subsets.

The donors were healthy, HIV-negative adults with no recently reported acute infections or vaccinations. Every donor was a Caucasian adult living in Nashville, Tennessee, USA. CD4+ T cells were enriched by magnetic negative selection; naive cells were then positively selected on CD45RA, and the negative fraction formed the memory subset. Blood was obtained by leukapheresis, after which PBMCs were separated by Ficoll-Histopaque density gradient centrifugation and cryopreserved in liquid nitrogen vapor phase. Analytical flow cytometry was used to check the purity and quantity of each magnetically sorted T cell population. Genomic DNA was isolated from every sorted fraction and measured by UV absorbance on a Nanodrop 2000c. From the cysteine up to the phenylalanine, the CDR3 has a length of 14 residues. Of all the DNA, just the CDR3 is kept, 42 bases in frame from base 1. The germline V and J ends show losses of 5 bases and 5 bases respectively, and no gene match explains 6 bases of the junction. CDR1 SGHAT and CDR2 FQDESV were looked up in the germline V gene (reference sequence).

Using the deep immunoSEQ assay, multiplex PCR amplified TCR CDR3 regions from genomic DNA. For each cell subset, the extracted genomic DNA was distributed evenly across all wells of several immunoSEQ 96-well plates, and each plate served as one replicate. Each replicate PCR for sorted subsets received 150 to 250 ng genomic DNA, equal to tens of thousands of T cell genomes. The purified libraries were quantified using a Qubit 3.0 fluorometer, sized with a Bioanalyzer 2100, and then quantified again using the KAPA Library Quantification kit. A separate single-read 150-cycle Illumina NextSeq 550 flow cell was used to sequence each immunoSEQ 96-well plate. The published analysis was carried out like this. The immunoSEQ output contained only junctional sequences without quality scores, so filtering could not match that applied to full-length reads. Sequences were annotated with PyIR, a Python wrapper for IgBLAST v1.9, and V/J genes and CDR3 were assigned using IMGT germline references. Reads were filtered out if the reads had weak V/J assignments (E-value above 1e-6), no CDR3, stop codons, out-of-frame junctions, or ambiguous translated residues. A V3J clonotype was defined by an identical inferred V gene, J gene, and CDR3 amino acid sequence. Percentage overlap between repertoires was calculated by dividing the number of shared unique clonotypes by the size of the smaller repertoire. Three approaches were used to assess repertoire richness: RTK rarefaction, the Chao1 estimator, and Recon v2.1 estimates of unobserved clonotypes. For all TCRbeta clonotypes obtained by the gDNA method from several donors, generation probabilities were computed with OLGA. TCRdb obtained this table from immuneACCESS and retained in-frame rearrangements with V and J assigned. These tables miss some clones; where compared with another copy, unresolved V genes account for less than half of the shortfall, and the remainder is unexplained. The DNA gave D and trimming, while V, J and clone size come from that table. For this sample there are about a million clones; approximately 77% appear just once. The ten largest clonotypes hold roughly 0.82% of the sample.

This TCR was sampled from a man aged 18 to 35 in good health. Some clones in this sample may be carry-over from other donors' samples. Recombination joined TRBV11-1 with TRBJ1-2, and TRBD1 matches 9 of the central bases. The sequencing input was memory CD4+ T cells from PBMCs. In the paper's terms, the cell subset or site label means: CD45RA-negative fraction. The sequence in DNA is TGTGCCAGCAGCCGCGGACAGGGGATTTATGGCTACACCTTC. The resulting protein is CASSRGQGIYGYTF.